These 5 T cell receptor beta chains originate from one sample sequenced in a study of blood T cell repertoires in COVID-19. The protocol was immunoSEQ multiplex PCR, while the TCRdb copy is restricted to in-frame clones and leaves out a portion. The top ten clones hold more than 6% of a sample with about 320,000 clones, 65% to 90% of them seen once. Specimen: peripheral blood. The receptors were gathered from a human donor in a cohort sampled during active COVID-19.

The chain is built from TRBV6-2 or TRBV6-3 and TRBJ1-1, with D possibly being TRBD1 (5 bases). CDR3 length: 12 amino acids. Germline V gene sequence: CDR1 MNHEY, CDR2 SVGEGT. Trimming left V 3 bases short and J 6 bases short, with 8 bases between. CDR3 DNA sequence: TGTGCCAGCAGTTATTGGGGCTCTGAAGCTTTCTTT. Its translation: CASSYWGSEAFF.

Only one count was recorded for this clone. The chain carries TRBV7-9 and TRBJ1-1; 7 nucleotides match TRBD1. Losses at the gene ends were 2 bases for V and 0 bases for J; bases not matched to a gene: 3. The CDR3 spans 15 residues. Germline V gives CDR1 SEHNR, CDR2 FQNEAQ (reference sequence). The CDR3 sequence: CASSLSGQMNTEAFF. As DNA, the CDR3 is TGTGCCAGCAGCTTATCGGGACAGATGAACACTGAAGCTTTCTTT.

The rearrangement joins TRBV6-1 to TRBJ1-2; 7 nucleotides align to TRBD1. The CDR3 totals 14 residues. Germline-derived CDR1 and CDR2 are MNHNS and SASEGT. V trimming: 1 base; J trimming: 2 bases; junction bases outside the gene matches: 1. The CDR3 is CASSEGQGNYGYTF. CDR3 nucleotide sequence: TGTGCCAGCAGTGAAGGACAGGGCAACTATGGCTACACCTTC.

The genes are TRBV5-5 and TRBJ2-7; 8 nucleotides match TRBD1. This CDR3 comprises 14 residues. Per germline, CDR1 SGHKS and CDR2 YYEKEE (reference sequence). J lost 2 bases, V lost 4 bases, and 5 bases had no gene match. The DNA for the CDR3 is TGTGCCAGCAGCGGTACAGGGGGAACCTACGAGCAGTACTTC. It yields the protein CASSGTGGTYEQYF.

CDR3 loop: CASWDRGGNQPQHF. The CDR3 nucleotides read TGTGCCAGCTGGGACAGAGGGGGCAATCAGCCCCAGCATTTT. The rearrangement uses TRBV27 and TRBJ1-5, with 7 bases lining up with TRBD1. Germline CDR1 reads MNHEY; CDR2 reads SMNVEV (reference sequence). The CDR3 sequence is 14 residues long. The V gene end was trimmed by 8 bases and the J gene end by 2 bases; junction bases not matched to a gene: 6.